Below, one T cell receptor beta chain is given with its context. What it binds is not known. The data were obtained in a study of Graves' ophthalmopathy and Graves' hyperthyroidism. Study results and caveats: Sensitivity reached roughly 71% and specificity approximately 72% when the model predicted ophthalmopathy progression. Among expanded thyroid clonotypes above 0.001 frequency, most also occurred in blood.

The germline V gene has CDR1 SEHNR and CDR2 FQNEAQ (reference sequence). The J segment lost 1 base and the V segment lost 8 bases, leaving 7 bases of the junction unmatched. The CDR3 is made up of 15 amino acids. The TCR beta CDR3 regions underwent amplification from RNA transcripts. First-round RT-PCR employed HTBI primers, with a second-round multiplex PCR after it. TCRdb re-called the multiplex PCR reads through MiXCR, storing one row per CDR3 protein. Of roughly 700,000 distinct CDR3 sequences in the sample, approximately 40% were seen once. None of the included patients had other autoimmune diseases, uncontrolled infections, pregnancy or lactation, as these led to exclusion. The authors isolated PBMCs from about 10 ml of fresh peripheral blood.

V usage is TRBV7-9 and J usage is TRBJ2-3; 9 bases align to TRBD2. This TCR derives from an adult man with Graves' ophthalmopathy. The sample taken for sequencing was peripheral blood. The CDR3 loop reads CASGTQREGTDTQYF. The CDR3 coding sequence is TGTGCCAGCGGAACGCAGCGGGAGGGCACAGATACGCAGTATTTT.